This T cell receptor beta chain is from a study of shared clonotypes between healthy human individuals. Overall study: Three plates were used per donor for CD4 naive, three for CD4 memory, two for CD8 naive and one for CD8 memory.

This CDR3 region has 13 residues. V was pared by 9 bases and J by 2 bases, with 7 bases of the junction left unmatched. Germline V lookup: CDR1 LNHNV, CDR2 YYDKDF (reference sequence). The table came from immunoSEQ multiplex PCR; TCRdb's copy has only in-frame clones and leaves some out. Seen here are 550,000 to 700,000 clones, 73% observed once, and the top ten hold 1.5% to 2%. The TCR was taken from a young woman in good health. Input material: memory CD4+ T cells sorted from blood. This sample's subset: CD45RA-negative fraction. The rearrangement links TRBV15 to TRBJ2-7, with TRBD2 identical over 7 bases. CDR3 coding DNA: TGTGCCACTTCTTTCGGGGGGACCTACGAGCAGTACTTC. Encoded protein: CATSFGGTYEQYF.